The 13 T cell receptor beta chains below were found in one sample sequenced in a study of long-term antiretroviral therapy in people with HIV. The authors ran the immunoSEQ assay, v3.0, at survey level. Data came from immunoSEQ multiplex PCR; TCRdb stores just in-frame clones and leaves some out. The sample has 20,000 to 25,000 clones, more than 65% seen once. Sequenced here: unsorted PBMCs, sampled 2.3 to 2.5 years after starting antiretroviral therapy. The receptors come from a man aged 40-49 years with HIV.

The chain links TRBV6-5 to TRBJ2-7; D gene unclear. V lost 4 bases and J lost 7, with 20 bases in between. The CDR3 runs 15 residues. Germline V gene data show CDR1 as MNHEY and CDR2 as SVGAGI. The CDR3 DNA follows: TGTGCCAGCAGTTCTTACGGTCTTTCTATGAAGGAGCAGTACTTC. It encodes CASSSYGLSMKEQYF.

The chain carries TRBV11-2 and TRBJ2-1; 12 bases map to TRBD2. The CDR3 extends over 17 amino acids. CDR1 and CDR2 (germline): SGHAT, FQNNGV. V lost 7 bases, J lost 0 bases, and 7 bases stayed unmatched. CDR3: CASTLGLAGISYNEQFF. The CDR3 bases are TGTGCCAGCACCTTGGGACTAGCGGGTATCTCCTACAATGAGCAGTTCTTC.

This chain connects TRBV9 to TRBJ2-1, with D perhaps matching TRBD2 (5 bases). The CDR3 consists of 14 residues. Trimming stripped 2 bases from V and 0 bases from J, with 6 bases between. Germline V lookup: CDR1 SGDLS, CDR2 YYNGEE. The CDR3 here is CASSVGSSYNEQFF. The CDR3 nucleotides read TGTGCCAGCAGCGTTGGGAGCTCCTACAATGAGCAGTTCTTC. Variable domain in full (rest from reference TRBV9 and TRBJ2-1): DSGVTQTPKHLITATGQRVTLRCSPRSGDLSVYWYQQSLDQGLQFLIQYYNGEERAKGNILERFSAQQFPDLHSELNLSSLELGDSALYFCASSVGSSYNEQFFGPGTRLTVL.

The chain has TRBV6-1 and TRBJ1-5; D unclear. The CDR3 is 14 amino acids. The V and J ends lost 4 bases and 2 bases respectively, with 9 bases between them. Germline values: CDR1 MNHNS, CDR2 SASEGT. The CDR3 is CASSGSAGNQPQHF. The CDR3 region has the DNA TGTGCCAGCAGTGGGTCTGCAGGCAATCAGCCCCAGCATTTT.

The chain combines TRBV5-6 with TRBJ2-3; 8 nucleotides agree with TRBD2. This CDR3 is built from 14 residues. CDR1 is SGHDT and CDR2 is YYEEEE in the germline V gene. With V trimmed by 4 bases and J by 2 bases, 3 bases remained unmatched. CDR3 DNA: TGTGCCAGCAGCACGGGGGGGGACACAGATACGCAGTATTTT. It yields the protein CASSTGGDTDTQYF.

V is TRBV5-1 and J is TRBJ2-7; 8 bases line up with TRBD1. The CDR3 has 11 residues. CDR1 is SGHRS and CDR2 is YFSETQ in the germline V gene. J lost 12 bases, V lost 3 bases, and 5 bases had no gene match. DNA for the CDR3: TGCGCCAGCAGCTCGGACAGGGTACTGTACTTC. This sequence encodes CASSSDRVLYF.

V usage is TRBV6-5 and J usage is TRBJ2-3; 7 nucleotides agree with TRBD2. V shed 2 bases, J shed 2 bases, and the junction held 4 bases outside the gene matches. The length of the CDR3 is 15 residues. CDR1 and CDR2 from the germline V gene are MNHEY and SVGAGI. The CDR3 DNA follows: TGTGCCAGCAGTTACAAAGCGGGAATCACAGATACGCAGTATTTT. Its translation: CASSYKAGITDTQYF.

In its sample, this clone ranks as medium-sized. The chain employs TRBV27 and TRBJ1-6; a weak D match, TRBD1 (5 bases). Trimming removed 4 bases from V and 7 bases from J, with 14 bases in between. This CDR3 spans 15 amino acids. Looked up from germline, CDR1 is MNHEY and CDR2 is SMNVEV (reference sequence). CDR3 sequence (DNA): TGTGCCAGCAGTTGGTCCCGGGACGGGAATTCACCCCTCCACTTT. It codes for CASSWSRDGNSPLHF.

This chain connects TRBV27 to TRBJ2-7; 9 bases fit TRBD1. This CDR3 contains 14 residues. Germline loops: CDR1 MNHEY, CDR2 SMNVEV (reference sequence). Unmatched junction bases numbered 13, after V lost 10 bases and J lost 6 bases. The DNA for the CDR3 is TGTGCCACAACCACGGGACAGGGCTCAGGCGAGCAGTACTTC. It is translated as CATTTGQGSGEQYF.

The chain uses TRBV6-1 and TRBJ1-1, with no clear D. The germline V gene has CDR1 MNHNS and CDR2 SASEGT. This CDR3 is built from 14 residues. V dropped 3 bases and J dropped 0 bases, with 8 bases sitting between them. In DNA, the CDR3 is TGTGCCAGCAGTGATGCCATGATGAACACTGAAGCTTTCTTT. The encoded protein is CASSDAMMNTEAFF.

V is TRBV5-1 and J is TRBJ2-7, with 13 positions matching TRBD2. V dropped 4 bases and J dropped 2; count of bases not matched to a gene: 3. From germline, CDR1 is SGHRS and CDR2 YFSETQ. This CDR3 is 15 amino acids long. CDR3 in DNA: TGCGCCAGCAGCCAGGGACTAGCGGGAACCTACGAGCAGTACTTC. Residues: CASSQGLAGTYEQYF.

The chain uses TRBV7-9 and TRBJ2-1, with 8 bases aligning to TRBD1. Germline-derived CDR1 and CDR2 are SEHNR and FQNEAQ (reference sequence). V dropped 5 bases and J dropped 4; count of bases not matched to a gene: 13. This CDR3 comprises 17 residues. The CDR3 DNA reads TGTGCCAGCAGCCCCAGGACAGGGAAAATGGGTTACAATGAGCAGTTCTTC. Its translation: CASSPRTGKMGYNEQFF.

The rearrangement links TRBV18 to TRBJ1-5; a possible D gene is TRBD1 (5 bases). V shed 6 bases and J shed 0 bases, with 12 bases lying between them. The CDR3 is made up of 15 amino acids. Germline V gene lookup returns CDR1 KGHSH and CDR2 LQKENI. The CDR3 here is CASSSTVSSNQPQHF. The CDR3 nucleotides are TGTGCCAGCTCCTCGACAGTATCTAGCAATCAGCCCCAGCATTTT.